This paragraph reports one T cell receptor beta chain. The data stem from a study of blood T cell repertoires in COVID-19. The germline CDR1 and CDR2 sequences are MNHNS and SASEGT. CDR3 length: 16 amino acids. The V end was cut by 1 base, the J end by 0 bases, with 12 bases between. Some clones are missing from TCRdb's copy, which holds only in-frame ones; the method was immunoSEQ multiplex PCR. Here the sample spans about 150,000 clones, roughly 88% being singletons. The sequenced material came from peripheral blood. The receptor's source is a young man with COVID-19, enrolled during active disease. V is TRBV6-1 and J is TRBJ1-1; a possible D gene is TRBD1 (6 bases). The CDR3 protein is CASSEVSTGLNTEAFF. The DNA of the CDR3 is TGTGCCAGCAGTGAAGTATCCACAGGGCTGAACACTGAAGCTTTCTTT.